This T cell receptor beta chain was identified in a study of OX40 agonist ivuxolimab in advanced cancers. Background on the study: Every patient in dose escalation had hepatocellular carcinoma, melanoma, renal cell or head and neck cancer. Study conclusions and caveats: Clones of CD4+ and CD8+ blood T cells grew by week 6 at doses of 0.1 to 3.0 mg/kg.

On cycle 4 day 1 and cycle 7 day 1, as well as at baseline, blood was sampled. Per germline, CDR1 SGHKS and CDR2 YYEKEE (reference sequence). The CDR3 covers 17 residues. Trimming took 4 bases from V and 0 from J; bases not matched to a gene: 10. About this clone itself: Its antigen is undetermined.

Data came from immunoSEQ multiplex PCR; TCRdb stores just in-frame clones and leaves some out. The sample records just under 95,000 clones, around 87% being singletons. The sample consisted of CD4+ or CD8+ T cells sorted from blood, taken in a trial of the OX40 agonist ivuxolimab. The receptor's source is an adult with an advanced solid tumor such as melanoma, head and neck, liver or kidney cancer. The chain is built from TRBV5-5 and TRBJ1-5; 7 positions match TRBD1. CDR3 sequence (DNA): TGTGCCAGCAGCGCGGAGGCAGGGGGTTATAGCAATCAGCCCCAGCATTTT. It translates to CASSAEAGGYSNQPQHF.